This paragraph reports one T cell receptor (beta chain). Its antigen is unidentified. This specimen belongs to a study of cytomegalovirus exposure and HLA in healthy donors. The PCR employed 60 Vbeta primers together with 13 Jbeta primers. The table came from immunoSEQ multiplex PCR; TCRdb's copy has only in-frame clones and leaves some out. Among about 150,000 clones, about three quarters were seen once, and the ten largest hold about 4%. The germline V gene has CDR1 MNHNS and CDR2 SASEGT. CDR3 length equals 15 residues. The germline V and J ends were trimmed by 5 bases and 1 base, with 15 bases remaining between them. Study observations and caveats: It is likely that the observed cluster of highly shared sequence variants was a sequencing artifact. For TCR beta chains, V- and J-gene trimming was later linked to a missense DCLRE1C variant. From TCR beta sequences, most subjects' HLA-A and HLA-B alleles were reportedly predicted accurately.

The sample consisted of PBMCs. The gene calls are TRBV6-1 and TRBJ2-7; a possible D gene is TRBD2 (6 bases). This receptor was taken from a middle-aged woman in good health and CMV-seronegative. CDR3 in amino acids: CASSHNPGLSYEQYF. CDR3 sequence (DNA): TGTGCCAGCAGTCATAACCCGGGACTGTCCTACGAGCAGTACTTC.